This TCR beta chain emerged from a study of OX40 agonist ivuxolimab in advanced cancers. TCRdb keeps only in-frame clones here, not all; method: immunoSEQ multiplex PCR. The sample shows tens of thousands of clones, around nine tenths of them seen only once. Germline values: CDR1 SGDLS, CDR2 YYNGEE. This CDR3 region has 15 residues. Trimming removed 3 bases from V and 10 bases from J, with 17 bases in between. Sequences were derived from CD4+ or CD8+ T cells sorted from blood, sampled in a trial of the OX40 agonist ivuxolimab. This TCR derives from an adult with an advanced solid tumor such as melanoma, head and neck, liver or kidney cancer. The V call is TRBV9, the J call TRBJ1-6, with D tentatively TRBD1 (5 bases). CDR3: CASSGEGTPWSPLHF. CDR3 DNA sequence: TGTGCCAGCAGCGGCGAGGGGACCCCGTGGTCACCCCTCCACTTT. Combining the CDR3 with reference TRBV9 and TRBJ1-6 gives the whole variable domain DSGVTQTPKHLITATGQRVTLRCSPRSGDLSVYWYQQSLDQGLQFLIQYYNGEERAKGNILERFSAQQFPDLHSELNLSSLELGDSALYFCASSGEGTPWSPLHFGNGTRLTVT.